Listed here is a single T cell receptor (beta chain). Sequenced by immunoSEQ multiplex PCR; TCRdb stores in-frame clones only, minus some. The sample carries approximately 140,000 clones, 90% to 95% recorded once. This sample is part of a study of T cell responses to AZD1222 COVID-19 vaccine. This CDR3 region has 14 residues. After removal of 5 bases from V and 2 bases from J, the junction contained 6 bases not matched to a gene. Germline loops: CDR1 SGHRS, CDR2 YFSETQ. V usage is TRBV5-1 and J usage is TRBJ2-7, with 8 bases identical to TRBD2. Sequences were derived from peripheral blood, sampled 28 days after the second AZD1222 dose. The receptor was derived from an adult who received the AZD1222 COVID-19 vaccine. The CDR3 is CASRPTGGPYEQYF. CDR3 nucleotides: TGCGCCAGCAGACCGACGGGGGGGCCCTACGAGCAGTACTTC.